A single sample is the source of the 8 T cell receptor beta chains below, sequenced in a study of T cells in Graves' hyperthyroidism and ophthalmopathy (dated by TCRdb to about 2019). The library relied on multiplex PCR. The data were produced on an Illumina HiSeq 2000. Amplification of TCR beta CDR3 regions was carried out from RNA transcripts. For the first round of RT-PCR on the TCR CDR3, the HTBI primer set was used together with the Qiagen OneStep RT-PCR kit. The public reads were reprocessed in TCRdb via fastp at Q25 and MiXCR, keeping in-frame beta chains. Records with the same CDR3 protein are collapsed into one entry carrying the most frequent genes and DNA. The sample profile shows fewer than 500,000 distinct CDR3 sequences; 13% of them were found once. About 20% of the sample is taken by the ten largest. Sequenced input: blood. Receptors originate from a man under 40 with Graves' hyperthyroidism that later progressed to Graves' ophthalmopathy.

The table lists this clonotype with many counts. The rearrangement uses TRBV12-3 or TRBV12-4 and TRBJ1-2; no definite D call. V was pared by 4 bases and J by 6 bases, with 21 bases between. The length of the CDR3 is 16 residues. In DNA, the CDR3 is TGTGCCAGCAGTTCGGGTTGGCGCGTTCCTACCCATGGCTACACCTTC. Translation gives CASSSGWRVPTHGYTF.

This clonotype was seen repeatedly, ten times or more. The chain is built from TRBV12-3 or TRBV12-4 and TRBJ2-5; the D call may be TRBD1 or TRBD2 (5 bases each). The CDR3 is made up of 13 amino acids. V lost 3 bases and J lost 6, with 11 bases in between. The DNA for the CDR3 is TGTGCCAGCAGTTTCCGGGGCACGAAGACCCAGTACTTC. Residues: CASSFRGTKTQYF.

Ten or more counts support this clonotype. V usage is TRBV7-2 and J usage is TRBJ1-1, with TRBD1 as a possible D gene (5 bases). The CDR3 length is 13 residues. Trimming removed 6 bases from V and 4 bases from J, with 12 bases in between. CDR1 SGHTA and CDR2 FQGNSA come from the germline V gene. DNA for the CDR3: TGTGCCAGCAGTAGGCAGGGAGGCACTGAAGCTTTCTTT. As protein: CASSRQGGTEAFF.

The CDR3 DNA follows: TGTGCCAGCAGTCGGACAGGGGCTTCCTCTGGGGCCAACGTCCTGACTTTC. The encoded protein is CASSRTGASSGANVLTF. The chain uses TRBV2 and TRBJ2-6; TRBD1 matches at 9 bases. The germline V gene has CDR1 SNHLY and CDR2 FYNNEI. The V gene end was trimmed by 5 bases and the J gene end by 0 bases; junction bases not matched to a gene: 5. The length of the CDR3 is 17 residues.

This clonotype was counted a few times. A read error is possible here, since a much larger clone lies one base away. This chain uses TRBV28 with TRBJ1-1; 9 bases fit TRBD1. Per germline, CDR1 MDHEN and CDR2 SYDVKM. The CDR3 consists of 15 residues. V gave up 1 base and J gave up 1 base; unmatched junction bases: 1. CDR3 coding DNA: TGTGCCAGCAGTTTATCGACAGGGGGGAACACTGAAGCTTTCTTT. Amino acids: CASSLSTGGNTEAFF.

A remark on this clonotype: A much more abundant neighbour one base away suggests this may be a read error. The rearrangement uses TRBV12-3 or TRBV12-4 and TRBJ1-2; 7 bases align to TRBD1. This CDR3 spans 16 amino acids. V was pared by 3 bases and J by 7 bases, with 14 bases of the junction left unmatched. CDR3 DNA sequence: TGTGCCAGCAGTTTGGCATCAGGGGGAGTAGGCTGTGGCTACACCTTC. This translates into CASSLASGGVGCGYTF.

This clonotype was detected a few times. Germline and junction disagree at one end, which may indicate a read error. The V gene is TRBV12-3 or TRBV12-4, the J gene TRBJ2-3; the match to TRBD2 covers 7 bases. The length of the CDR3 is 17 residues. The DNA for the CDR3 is TGTGCCAGCAGTTTCAGAGGCGGGCGGGGGATCACAGATACGCGGTATTTT. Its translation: CASSFRGGRGITDTRYF.

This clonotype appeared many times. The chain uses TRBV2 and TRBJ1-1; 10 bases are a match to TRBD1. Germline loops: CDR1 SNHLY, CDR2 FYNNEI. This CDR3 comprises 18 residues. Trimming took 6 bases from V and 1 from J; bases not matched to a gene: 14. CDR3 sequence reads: CASSLFSTGGTSNTEAFF. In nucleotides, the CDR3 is TGTGCCAGCAGCTTGTTTTCGACAGGGGGCACGTCGAACACTGAAGCTTTCTTT.